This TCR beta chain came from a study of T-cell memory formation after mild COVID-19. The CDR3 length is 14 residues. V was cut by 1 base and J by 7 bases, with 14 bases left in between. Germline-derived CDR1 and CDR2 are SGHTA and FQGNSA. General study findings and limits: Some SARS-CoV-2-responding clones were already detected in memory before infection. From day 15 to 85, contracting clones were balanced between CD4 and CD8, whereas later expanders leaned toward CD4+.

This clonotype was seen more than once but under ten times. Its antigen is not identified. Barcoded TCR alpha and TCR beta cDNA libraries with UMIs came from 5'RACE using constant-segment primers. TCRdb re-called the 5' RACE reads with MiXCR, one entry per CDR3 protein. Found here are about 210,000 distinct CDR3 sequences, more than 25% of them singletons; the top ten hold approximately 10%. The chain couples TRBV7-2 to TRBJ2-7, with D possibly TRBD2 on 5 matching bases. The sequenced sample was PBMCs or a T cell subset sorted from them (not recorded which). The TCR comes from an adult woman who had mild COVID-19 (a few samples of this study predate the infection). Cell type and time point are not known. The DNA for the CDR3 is TGTGCCAGCAGCTTAGAGGCGGACTGGCGAGAGCAGTACTTC. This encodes CASSLEADWREQYF.